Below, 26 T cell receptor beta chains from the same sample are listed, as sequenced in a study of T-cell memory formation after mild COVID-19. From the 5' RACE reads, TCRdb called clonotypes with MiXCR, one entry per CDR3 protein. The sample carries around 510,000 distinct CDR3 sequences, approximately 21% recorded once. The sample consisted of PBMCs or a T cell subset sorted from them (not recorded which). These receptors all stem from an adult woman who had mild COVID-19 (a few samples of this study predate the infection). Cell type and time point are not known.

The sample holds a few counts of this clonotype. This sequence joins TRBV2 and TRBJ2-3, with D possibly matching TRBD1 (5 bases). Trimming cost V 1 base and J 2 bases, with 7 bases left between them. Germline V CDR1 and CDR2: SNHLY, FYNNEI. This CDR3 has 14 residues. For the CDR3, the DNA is TGTGCCAGCAGTGAAGACAGGTCCACAGATACGCAGTATTTT. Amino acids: CASSEDRSTDTQYF.

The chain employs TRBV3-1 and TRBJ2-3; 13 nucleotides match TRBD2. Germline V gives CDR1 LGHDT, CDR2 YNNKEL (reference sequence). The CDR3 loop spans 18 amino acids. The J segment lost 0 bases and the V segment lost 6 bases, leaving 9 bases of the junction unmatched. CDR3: CASSPGLAGAVSTDTQYF. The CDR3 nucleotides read TGTGCCAGCAGTCCTGGACTAGCGGGGGCGGTTAGCACAGATACGCAGTATTTT.

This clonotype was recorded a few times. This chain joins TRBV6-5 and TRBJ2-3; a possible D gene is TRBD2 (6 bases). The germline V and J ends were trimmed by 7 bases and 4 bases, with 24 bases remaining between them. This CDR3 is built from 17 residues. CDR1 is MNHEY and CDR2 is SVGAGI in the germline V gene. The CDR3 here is CASIRMDVRGGSDTQYF. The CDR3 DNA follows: TGTGCCAGCATAAGAATGGATGTGCGGGGTGGGTCAGATACGCAGTATTTT.

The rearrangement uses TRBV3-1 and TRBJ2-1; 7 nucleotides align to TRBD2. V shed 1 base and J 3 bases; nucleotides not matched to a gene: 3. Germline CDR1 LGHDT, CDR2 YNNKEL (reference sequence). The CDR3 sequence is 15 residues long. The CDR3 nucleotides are TGTGCCAGCAGCCAAGCAGCTAGCGGCTACAATGAGCAGTTCTTC. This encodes CASSQAASGYNEQFF.

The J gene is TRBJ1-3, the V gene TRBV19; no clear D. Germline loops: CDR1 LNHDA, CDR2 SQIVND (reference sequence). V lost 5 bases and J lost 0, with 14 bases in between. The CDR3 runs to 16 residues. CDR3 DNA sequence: TGTGCCAGTAGTCTTACCGGACCGATCTCTGGAAACACCATATATTTT. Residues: CASSLTGPISGNTIYF.

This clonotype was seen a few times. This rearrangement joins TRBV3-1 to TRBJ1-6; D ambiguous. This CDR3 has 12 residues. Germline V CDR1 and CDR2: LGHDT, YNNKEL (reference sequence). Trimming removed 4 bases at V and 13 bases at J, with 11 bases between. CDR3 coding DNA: TGTGCCAGCAGCCGTCACCGTGGGCCCCTCCACTTT. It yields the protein CASSRHRGPLHF.

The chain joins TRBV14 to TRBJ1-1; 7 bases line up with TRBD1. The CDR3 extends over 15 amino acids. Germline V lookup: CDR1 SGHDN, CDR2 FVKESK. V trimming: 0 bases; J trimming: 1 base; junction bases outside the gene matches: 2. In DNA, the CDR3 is TGTGCCAGCAGCCAAGAAGGGGGCCGGAACACTGAAGCTTTCTTT. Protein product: CASSQEGGRNTEAFF.

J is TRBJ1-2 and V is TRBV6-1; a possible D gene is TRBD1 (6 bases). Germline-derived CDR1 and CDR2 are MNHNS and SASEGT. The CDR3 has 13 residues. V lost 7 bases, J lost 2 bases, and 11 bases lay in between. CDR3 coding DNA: TGTGCCAGCAATCCAACAGGGAACTATGGCTACACCTTC. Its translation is CASNPTGNYGYTF.

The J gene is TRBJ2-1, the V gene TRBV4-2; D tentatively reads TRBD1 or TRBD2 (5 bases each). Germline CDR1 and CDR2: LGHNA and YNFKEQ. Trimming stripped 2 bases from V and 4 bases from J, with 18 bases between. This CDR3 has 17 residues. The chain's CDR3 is CASSQSSIPGPYNEQFF. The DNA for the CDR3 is TGTGCCAGCAGCCAAAGCTCCATACCGGGACCGTACAATGAGCAGTTCTTC.

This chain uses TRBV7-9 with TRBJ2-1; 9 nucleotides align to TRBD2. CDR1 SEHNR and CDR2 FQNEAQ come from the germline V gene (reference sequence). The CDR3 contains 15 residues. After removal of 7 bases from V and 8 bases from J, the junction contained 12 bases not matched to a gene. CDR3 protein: CASIRGASGTYEQFF. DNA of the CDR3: TGTGCCAGCATCCGCGGGGCTAGCGGGACTTATGAGCAGTTCTTC.

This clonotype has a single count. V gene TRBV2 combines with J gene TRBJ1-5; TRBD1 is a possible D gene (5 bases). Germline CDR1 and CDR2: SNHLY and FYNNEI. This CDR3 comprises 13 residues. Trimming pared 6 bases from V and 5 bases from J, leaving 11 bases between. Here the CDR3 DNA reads TGTGCCAGCAGCCAAGGGGACCATCAGCCCCAGCATTTT. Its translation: CASSQGDHQPQHF.

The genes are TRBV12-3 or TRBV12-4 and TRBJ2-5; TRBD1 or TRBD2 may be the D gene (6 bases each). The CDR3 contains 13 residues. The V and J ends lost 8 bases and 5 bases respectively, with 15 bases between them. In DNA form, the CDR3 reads TGTGCCAGCGGTAGGGGGGAAGGGGAGACCCAGTACTTC. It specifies CASGRGEGETQYF.

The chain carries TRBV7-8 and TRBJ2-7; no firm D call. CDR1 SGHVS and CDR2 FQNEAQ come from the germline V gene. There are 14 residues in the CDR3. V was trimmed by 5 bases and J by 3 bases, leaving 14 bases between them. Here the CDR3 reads CASSLSRGGYEQYF. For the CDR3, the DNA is TGTGCCAGCAGCCTCAGCCGAGGCGGCTACGAGCAGTACTTC.

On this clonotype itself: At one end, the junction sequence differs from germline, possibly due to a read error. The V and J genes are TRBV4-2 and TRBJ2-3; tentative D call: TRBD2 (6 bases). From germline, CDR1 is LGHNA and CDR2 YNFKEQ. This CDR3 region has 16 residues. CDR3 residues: CASSQDRASGTDTQYF. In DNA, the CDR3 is TGCGCCAGCAGCCAAGATCGGGCTAGCGGCACAGATACGCAGTATTTT.

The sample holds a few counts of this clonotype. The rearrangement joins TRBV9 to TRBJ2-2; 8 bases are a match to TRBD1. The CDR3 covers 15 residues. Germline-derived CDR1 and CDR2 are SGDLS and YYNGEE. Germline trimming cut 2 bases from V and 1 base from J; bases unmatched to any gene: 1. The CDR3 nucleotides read TGTGCCAGCAGCGTCGGGACAGGGAACACCGGGGAGCTGTTTTTT. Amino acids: CASSVGTGNTGELFF.

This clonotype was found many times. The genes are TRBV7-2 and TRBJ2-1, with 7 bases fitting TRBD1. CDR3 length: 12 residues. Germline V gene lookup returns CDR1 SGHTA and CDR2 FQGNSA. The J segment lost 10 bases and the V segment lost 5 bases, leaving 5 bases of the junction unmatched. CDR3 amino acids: CASSRQGREQFF. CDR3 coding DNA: TGTGCCAGCAGCCGACAGGGAAGAGAGCAGTTCTTC.

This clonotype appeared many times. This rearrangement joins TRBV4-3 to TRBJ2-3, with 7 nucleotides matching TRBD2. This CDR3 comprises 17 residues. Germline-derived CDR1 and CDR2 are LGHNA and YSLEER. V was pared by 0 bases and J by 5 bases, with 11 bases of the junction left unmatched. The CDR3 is CASSQEGGPRQGDTQYF. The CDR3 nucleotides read TGCGCCAGCAGCCAAGAGGGAGGGCCCCGGCAGGGAGATACGCAGTATTTT.

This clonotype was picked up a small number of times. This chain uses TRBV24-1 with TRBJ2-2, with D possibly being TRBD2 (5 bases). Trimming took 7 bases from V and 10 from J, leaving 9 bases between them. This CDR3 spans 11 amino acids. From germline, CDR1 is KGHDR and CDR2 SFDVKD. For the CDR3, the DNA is TGTGCCACCAGCGCGGGCCCGGAGCTGTTTTTT. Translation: CATSAGPELFF.

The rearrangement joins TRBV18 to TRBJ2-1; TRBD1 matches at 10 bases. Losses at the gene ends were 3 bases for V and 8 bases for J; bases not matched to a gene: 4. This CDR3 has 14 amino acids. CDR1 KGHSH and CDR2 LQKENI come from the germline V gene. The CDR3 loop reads CASSPGTGVDEQFF. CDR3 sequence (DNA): TGTGCCAGCTCACCGGGGACAGGGGTCGATGAGCAGTTCTTC.

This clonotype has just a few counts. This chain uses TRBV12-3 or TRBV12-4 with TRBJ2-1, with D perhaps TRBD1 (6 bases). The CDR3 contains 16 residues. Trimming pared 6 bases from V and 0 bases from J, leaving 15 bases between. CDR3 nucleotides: TGTGCCAGCAGCCGAACAGGGACCAGCTCCTACAATGAGCAGTTCTTC. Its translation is CASSRTGTSSYNEQFF.

CDR3 loop: CSGGGRYQPQHF. CDR3 sequence (DNA): TGCAGTGGCGGGGGCAGGTATCAGCCCCAGCATTTT. The chain combines TRBV20-1 with TRBJ1-5, with D tentatively TRBD1 (6 bases). V dropped 7 bases and J dropped 5 bases, with 12 bases sitting between them. The germline V gene has CDR1 DFQATT and CDR2 SNEGSKA (reference sequence). The CDR3 length is 12 residues.

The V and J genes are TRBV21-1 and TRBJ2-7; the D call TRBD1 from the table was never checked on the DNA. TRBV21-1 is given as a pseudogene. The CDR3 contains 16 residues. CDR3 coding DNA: TGTGCCAGCAGTACCAACCCCGGGACAGGGGACTACGAGCAGTACTTC. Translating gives CASSTNPGTGDYEQYF.

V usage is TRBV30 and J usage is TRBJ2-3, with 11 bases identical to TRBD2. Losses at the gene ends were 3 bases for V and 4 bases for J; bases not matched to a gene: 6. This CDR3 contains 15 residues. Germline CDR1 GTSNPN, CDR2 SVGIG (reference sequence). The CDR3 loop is CAWSDTSGSADTQYF. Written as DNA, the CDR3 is TGTGCCTGGAGCGATACTAGCGGGAGTGCAGATACGCAGTATTTT.

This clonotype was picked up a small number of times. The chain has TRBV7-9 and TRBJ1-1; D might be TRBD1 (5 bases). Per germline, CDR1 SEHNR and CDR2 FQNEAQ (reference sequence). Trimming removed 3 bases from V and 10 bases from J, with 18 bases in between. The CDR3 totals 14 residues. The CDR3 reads CASSFGSSDGGAFF. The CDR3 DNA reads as TGTGCCAGCAGCTTTGGGTCCTCGGACGGGGGAGCTTTCTTT.

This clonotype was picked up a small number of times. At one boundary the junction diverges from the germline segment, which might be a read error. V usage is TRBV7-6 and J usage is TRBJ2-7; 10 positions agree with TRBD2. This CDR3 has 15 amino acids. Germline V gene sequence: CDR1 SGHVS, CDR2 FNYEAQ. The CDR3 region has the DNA TGTGCCAGCAGCTTAGGTAGCGGGGGGTCCTCCGAGCAGTACTTC. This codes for CASSLGSGGSSEQYF.

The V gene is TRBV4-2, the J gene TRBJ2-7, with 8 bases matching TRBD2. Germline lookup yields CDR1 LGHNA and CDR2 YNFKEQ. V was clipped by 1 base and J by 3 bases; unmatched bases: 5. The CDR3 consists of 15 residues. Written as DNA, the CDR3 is TGTGCCAGCAGCCAAGTTTCGAGCGGGGGCTACGAGCAGTACTTC. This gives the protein CASSQVSSGGYEQYF.